This entry lists 26 T cell receptor beta chains sequenced from one sample in a study of blood T cell repertoires in COVID-19. Method: immunoSEQ multiplex PCR; TCRdb's copy keeps in-frame clones and lacks some. The sample holds roughly 70,000 clones, around 88% seen once. Specimen: peripheral blood. These receptors originate from an older man with COVID-19, enrolled during active disease.

The rearrangement uses TRBV2 and TRBJ2-3; TRBD2 matches at 10 bases. V lost 6 bases, J lost 4 bases, and 7 bases stayed unmatched. CDR3 size: 15 residues. The germline V gene encodes CDR1 SNHLY and CDR2 FYNNEI. DNA for the CDR3: TGTGCCAGCAGGGGGAGCGGGGGGGCCGCAGATACGCAGTATTTT. Its protein product is CASRGSGGAADTQYF. Supplemented by reference TRBV2 and TRBJ2-3, the full variable domain reads EPEVTQTPSHQVTQMGQEVILRCVPISNHLYFYWYRQILGQKVEFLVSFYNNEISEKSEIFDDQFSVERPDGSNFTLKIRSTKLEDSAMYFCASRGSGGAADTQYFGPGTRLTVL.

V usage is TRBV29-1 and J usage is TRBJ1-2, with D unclear. The CDR3 contains 12 residues. The V end was cut by 2 bases, the J end by 5 bases, with 9 bases between. CDR1 is SQVTM, CDR2 ANQGSEA, per germline. DNA of the CDR3: TGCAGCGTTGAACCCACGGGGTATGGCTACACCTTC. Translated: CSVEPTGYGYTF.

This clone is a singleton in its sample. The rearrangement uses TRBV12-3 or TRBV12-4 and TRBJ2-2; tentative D call: TRBD1 (5 bases). The CDR3 loop spans 13 amino acids. V was trimmed by 6 bases and J by 4 bases, leaving 9 bases between them. The CDR3 DNA reads TGTGCCAGCAGGGCCCAGGGCACCGGGGAGCTGTTTTTT. It encodes CASRAQGTGELFF.

This clone was counted a few times. The rearrangement joins TRBV12-5 to TRBJ1-1, with D possibly being TRBD1 (6 bases). V lost 0 bases to trimming and J lost 1 base, with 9 bases between them. Looked up from germline, CDR1 is LGHNT and CDR2 is FRNRAP. There are 15 residues in the CDR3. The CDR3 spells CASGLVVDRNTEAFF. The CDR3, as DNA: TGTGCTAGTGGTTTGGTAGTGGACAGGAACACTGAAGCTTTCTTT.

The genes are TRBV6-1 and TRBJ2-5; D remains ambiguous. The CDR3 is made up of 16 amino acids. The V gene's germline CDR1 is MNHNS and CDR2 SASEGT. Trimming took off 0 bases at V and 4 bases at J, with 15 bases between the two ends. Written as DNA, the CDR3 is TGTGCCAGCAGTGAAGCTGCTACAGTGATAGGAGAGACCCAGTACTTC. Residues: CASSEAATVIGETQYF.

The rearrangement links TRBV28 to TRBJ2-2, with a possible D match to TRBD2 (6 bases). The germline V and J ends were trimmed by 6 bases and 4 bases, with 15 bases remaining between them. The germline gives CDR1 MDHEN, CDR2 SYDVKM. This CDR3 comprises 15 residues. CDR3 bases: TGTGCCAGCAGCACAGCCCCTAGCGTCACCGGGGAGCTGTTTTTT. Encoded protein: CASSTAPSVTGELFF.

This chain connects TRBV19 to TRBJ1-6; D is unresolved. This CDR3 has 13 residues. Germline V CDR1 and CDR2: LNHDA, SQIVND (reference sequence). V lost 1 base and J lost 8, with 6 bases in between. This CDR3 is CASSIAQDSPLHF. The DNA for the CDR3 is TGTGCCAGTAGTATAGCACAAGATTCACCCCTCCACTTT.

This clone was seen once. The chain links TRBV6-5 to TRBJ1-1; TRBD1 aligns across 8 bases. The germline V gene encodes CDR1 MNHEY and CDR2 SVGAGI. The CDR3 has 14 residues. The V and J ends lost 1 base and 3 bases, in that order; junction bases with no gene match: 1. The DNA for the CDR3 is TGTGCCAGCAGTTACTTGGACAGGGACACTGAAGCTTTCTTT. Amino acid sequence: CASSYLDRDTEAFF.

The chain recombines TRBV29-1 with TRBJ1-2, with 11 nucleotides matching TRBD1. The length of the CDR3 is 15 residues. Germline V gives CDR1 SQVTM, CDR2 ANQGSEA. Losses at the gene ends were 2 bases for V and 5 bases for J; bases not matched to a gene: 7. The CDR3 reads CSVEMWTGGSYGYTF. CDR3 nucleotide sequence: TGCAGCGTTGAAATGTGGACAGGGGGCTCATATGGCTACACCTTC.

V gene TRBV28 combines with J gene TRBJ1-1, with no clear D. Trimming removed 1 base at V and 2 bases at J, with 2 bases between. CDR3 length: 12 amino acids. Germline values: CDR1 MDHEN, CDR2 SYDVKM. CDR3 protein: CASSLLNTEAFF. The CDR3 bases are TGTGCCAGCAGTTTATTAAACACTGAAGCTTTCTTT.

The chain joins TRBV5-1 to TRBJ2-3; D is unresolved. Germline CDR1 reads SGHRS; CDR2 reads YFSETQ. CDR3 length: 15 residues. Trimming removed 0 bases at V and 6 bases at J, with 14 bases between. CDR3 loop: CASSLAPTNADTQYF. In DNA form, the CDR3 reads TGCGCCAGCAGCTTGGCGCCGACAAACGCTGATACGCAGTATTTT.

The chain links TRBV11-1 to TRBJ2-3; perhaps TRBD2 as D (6 bases). Germline loops: CDR1 SGHAT, CDR2 FQDESV (reference sequence). The CDR3 is 15 residues long. V lost 1 base and J 3 bases, leaving 11 bases between the germline ends. CDR3 in amino acids: CASSLGTTLTDTQYF. The DNA of the CDR3 is TGTGCCAGCAGCTTAGGGACTACCTTAACAGATACGCAGTATTTT.

The chain has TRBV18 and TRBJ1-1; D uncertain. The CDR3 totals 13 residues. The V end was cut by 3 bases, the J end by 5 bases, with 10 bases between. Germline lookup yields CDR1 KGHSH and CDR2 LQKENI. In nucleotides, the CDR3 is TGTGCCAGCTCACCCACAGATGGGACTGAAGCTTTCTTT. It yields the protein CASSPTDGTEAFF.

The chain couples TRBV28 to TRBJ2-3; 10 bases agree with TRBD2. J lost 6 bases, V lost 5 bases, and 11 bases had no gene match. Germline V gives CDR1 MDHEN, CDR2 SYDVKM. The length of the CDR3 is 16 residues. This chain's CDR3 is CASSPQLAGAGDTQYF. In nucleotides, the CDR3 is TGTGCCAGCAGTCCCCAGCTAGCGGGGGCCGGGGATACGCAGTATTTT.

The chain has TRBV12-3 or TRBV12-4 and TRBJ1-5, with D unresolved. The CDR3 sequence is 13 residues long. Trimming removed 4 bases from V and 7 bases from J, with 11 bases in between. This CDR3 is CASSYGREQPQHF. The CDR3, as DNA: TGTGCCAGCAGTTATGGGAGGGAACAGCCCCAGCATTTT.

V is TRBV20-1 and J is TRBJ2-7, with 8 bases aligning to TRBD1. The J segment lost 6 bases and the V segment lost 4 bases, leaving 2 bases of the junction unmatched. Germline CDR1 DFQATT, CDR2 SNEGSKA (reference sequence). The CDR3 has 11 residues. The CDR3 loop reads CSAIRGREQYF. The CDR3 bases are TGCAGTGCTATCAGGGGGCGCGAGCAGTACTTC.

The rearrangement uses TRBV19 and TRBJ1-3; D is uncertain. V dropped 7 bases and J dropped 0 bases, with 13 bases sitting between them. The CDR3 covers 15 residues. CDR1 and CDR2 from the germline V gene are LNHDA and SQIVND (reference sequence). CDR3 residues: CASTKEASSGNTIYF. In nucleotides, the CDR3 is TGTGCCAGTACTAAAGAGGCCAGCTCTGGAAACACCATATATTTT.

This clone has just one count. This chain uses TRBV7-2 with TRBJ2-7, with 9 positions matching TRBD1. The CDR3 runs to 14 residues. In germline, CDR1 is SGHTA, CDR2 FQGNSA. J lost 7 bases, V lost 5 bases, and 9 bases had no gene match. CDR3 amino acids: CASSHRDRDSEQYF. CDR3 sequence (DNA): TGTGCCAGCAGCCACCGGGACAGGGATTCGGAGCAGTACTTC.

J is TRBJ1-4 and V is TRBV12-3 or TRBV12-4; 8 bases match TRBD1. Trimming took 6 bases from V and 7 from J; bases not matched to a gene: 4. CDR3 size: 13 residues. CDR3 sequence: CASSRTGTEKLFF. The CDR3 nucleotides read TGTGCCAGCAGCCGGACAGGGACTGAAAAACTGTTTTTT.

The chain has TRBV9 and TRBJ1-4; D might be TRBD1 (6 bases). Germline V gene data show CDR1 as SGDLS and CDR2 as YYNGEE. This CDR3 is built from 12 residues. Deletions cut 5 bases from V and 8 bases from J, with 10 bases between. CDR3 coding DNA: TGTGCCAGCAGGGGGGCAGAAGAAAAACTGTTTTTT. Translation: CASRGAEEKLFF.

This rearrangement joins TRBV2 to TRBJ1-2, with 9 positions matching TRBD1. Germline loops: CDR1 SNHLY, CDR2 FYNNEI. CDR3 length equals 14 residues. The ends lost 6 bases at V and 7 bases at J; junction bases unmatched: 9. The CDR3 spells CASSLGTGNSGYTF. The CDR3 coding sequence is TGTGCCAGCAGCCTGGGGACAGGGAATAGTGGCTACACCTTC.

This clone was observed once. This sequence joins TRBV7-3 and TRBJ2-7; 11 bases align to TRBD2. Germline values: CDR1 SGHTA, CDR2 FQGTGA. Trimming at V came to 5 bases and at J to 4 bases, leaving 7 bases not matched to a gene. The CDR3 runs 15 residues. The DNA of the CDR3 is TGTGCCAGCAGCACTCTAGCGGGGGGCAGTTACGAGCAGTACTTC. The encoded protein is CASSTLAGGSYEQYF.

V gene TRBV5-4 combines with J gene TRBJ1-1; 8 bases match TRBD1. Germline-derived CDR1 and CDR2 are SGHNT and YYREEE (reference sequence). V was clipped by 1 base and J by 5 bases; unmatched bases: 4. The CDR3 runs 14 residues. The CDR3 nucleotides read TGTGCCAGCAGCTTGAAACAGGGGGGTACTGAAGCTTTCTTT. It is translated as CASSLKQGGTEAFF.

The V call is TRBV14, the J call TRBJ2-5; 7 bases are shared with TRBD1. The CDR3 is 14 residues long. Germline CDR1 SGHDN, CDR2 FVKESK. V dropped 1 base and J dropped 1; count of bases not matched to a gene: 0. CDR3 region: CASSQGTGQETQYF. As DNA, the CDR3 is TGTGCCAGCAGCCAAGGGACAGGCCAAGAGACCCAGTACTTC.

The chain carries TRBV3-1 (or the pseudogene TRBV3-2) and TRBJ1-2, with a possible D match to TRBD1 (6 bases). Trimming removed 8 bases from V and 3 bases from J, with 19 bases in between. Germline lookup yields CDR1 LGHDT and CDR2 YNNKEL (reference sequence). The length of the CDR3 is 15 residues. CDR3: CASHTTGTSDYGYTF. DNA of the CDR3: TGTGCCAGCCATACGACCGGGACATCAGACTATGGCTACACCTTC.

The CDR3 region is CASSFDRGGEQFF. For the CDR3, the DNA is TGTGCCAGTAGTTTTGACAGGGGCGGAGAGCAGTTCTTC. The chain employs TRBV19 and TRBJ2-1; 8 bases line up with TRBD1. The V segment lost 5 bases and the J segment 10 bases; nucleotides outside the gene matches: 7. The CDR3 is 13 amino acids. Germline V gene lookup returns CDR1 LNHDA and CDR2 SQIVND (reference sequence).